This TCR beta chain was found in a study of blood T cell repertoires in COVID-19. Clones were read by immunoSEQ multiplex PCR, and TCRdb kept only the in-frame ones, dropping some. The sample holds fewer than 40,000 clones, approximately 85% seen once. There are 13 residues in the CDR3. The germline gives CDR1 SGDLS, CDR2 YYNGEE. The V end lost 0 bases, the J end lost 3 bases, and 6 bases lay between the germline ends. The specimen was peripheral blood. The chain couples TRBV9 to TRBJ1-1; the D is unclear. The sequence was obtained from an elderly man with active COVID-19. Here the CDR3 reads CASSVGQYTEAFF. DNA for the CDR3: TGTGCCAGCAGCGTAGGTCAGTACACTGAAGCTTTCTTT.